The entry that follows covers one T cell receptor (beta chain) sequence. In its sample, this clone was seen a few times. Its antigen is not yet known. Base qualities were left out, and no much larger clone turns up one base away. CDR1 and CDR2 are drawn from the germline V gene: MDHEN, SYDVKM. Cut back by 6 bases and 11 bases, the V and J ends lie 20 bases apart. The CDR3 runs 15 residues from the cysteine to the phenylalanine. Just the 45-base CDR3 DNA is kept, in frame starting at base 1. The sample belongs to a study of T cell responses to AZD1222 COVID-19 vaccine (dated by TCRdb to the early 2020s). Regarding the complete study: TCR sequencing was performed for about 250 trial participants, of whom some 200 were given two doses of AZD1222 and around 25 were given two doses of MenACWY control vaccine. Trial participants were enrolled by age into 18-55, 56-69 and 70-plus year subgroups, with 148, 28 and 57 TCR-sequenced participants respectively. The study at large found these results: Conclusions about previously exposed vaccinees are limited because only a handful of AZD1222 recipients were SARS-CoV-2 seropositive at baseline. The 56-69-year group was small, and its depth increase did not reach significance, likely because of low power. After two AZD1222 doses, spike-specific TCR breadth and depth were significantly higher than at day 0 and than in MenACWY recipients. Reportedly, almost half of the unique spike-specific TCRs recognized epitopes lying outside the regions that are mutated in the B.1.351 and B.1.1.7 variants. No day 14 peak-response samples were available, so repertoires were characterized only after the peak T cell response. Vaccine-associated CD4 TCRs spanned the whole spike protein, with dominant responses in regions 160-218 and 743-854. Most participants were white British and females outnumbered males, and the authors suggested that clonal diversity may have been underestimated.

The CDR3 regions of human TCRbeta chains were analyzed by immunosequencing. As for the authors' bioinformatics: TCRs in the repertoires were matched against a reference library of SARS-CoV-2-specific TCRs that had been generated with the MIRA antigen-specificity platform. Breadth was defined as the fraction of unique TCRs that were SARS-CoV-2-associated. Depth was defined as the fraction of total T cells that were SARS-CoV-2-associated. Using the MIRA data, every spike-specific TCR was mapped to the spike region that the TCR reacted to and assigned to either a CD4 or a CD8 class. Log10-transformed breadth and depth values were compared by one-way ANOVA with Sidak's multiple comparisons tests. TCRdb stores this immuneACCESS table with in-frame sequences only. Part of the clones is absent; in the studies checked, under half of the shortfall reflects unresolved V genes, and no reason is known for the rest. V and J calls and clone size are as listed in that table; D and trimming were resolved from the DNA. Counted in this sample were roughly 120,000 clones; 88% of them appeared once. The ten largest clones capture roughly 20% of the sample.

Sample time point, as interpreted from the label and publication: baseline before first vaccination. The sample's treatment or condition label, decoded: meningococcal conjugate vaccine given as trial control. The vaccinee samples were drawn from two UK trials, COV001 and COV002, one of which was a single-blind randomized controlled phase 2/3 trial testing AZD1222 (ChAdOx1 nCoV-19) in healthy adults. For TCRbeta chain sequencing, PBMC samples were collected from trial participants at day 0 and at day 28 after the second dose. Recombination linked TRBV28 to TRBJ1-6; no D gene is confidently identified. This clonotype was sampled from an adult in good health. Sample: peripheral blood, taken on day 0 of MenACWY control vaccination. The DNA sequence is as follows: TGTGCCAGCAGGTCACCGGGCCTCTCAGCGCCACCCCTCCACTTT. The translation is CASRSPGLSAPPLHF.